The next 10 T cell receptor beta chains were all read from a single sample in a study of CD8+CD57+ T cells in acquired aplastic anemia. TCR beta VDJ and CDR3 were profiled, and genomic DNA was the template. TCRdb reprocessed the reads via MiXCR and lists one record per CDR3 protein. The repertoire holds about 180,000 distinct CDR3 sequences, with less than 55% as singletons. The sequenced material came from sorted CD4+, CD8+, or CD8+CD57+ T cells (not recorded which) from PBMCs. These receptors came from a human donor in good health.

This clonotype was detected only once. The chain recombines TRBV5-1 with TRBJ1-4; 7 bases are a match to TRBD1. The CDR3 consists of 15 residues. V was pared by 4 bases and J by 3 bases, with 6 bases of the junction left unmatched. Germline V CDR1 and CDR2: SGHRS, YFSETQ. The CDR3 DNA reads TGCGCCAGCAGCCCTACAGGGGCAGCTAATGAAAAACTGTTTTTT. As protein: CASSPTGAANEKLFF.

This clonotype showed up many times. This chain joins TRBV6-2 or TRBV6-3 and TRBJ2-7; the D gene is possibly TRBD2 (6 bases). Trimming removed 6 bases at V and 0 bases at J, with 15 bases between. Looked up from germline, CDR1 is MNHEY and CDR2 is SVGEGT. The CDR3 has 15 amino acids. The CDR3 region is CASSALAQSSYEQYF. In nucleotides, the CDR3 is TGTGCCAGCAGCGCCCTAGCGCAGAGCTCCTACGAGCAGTACTTC.

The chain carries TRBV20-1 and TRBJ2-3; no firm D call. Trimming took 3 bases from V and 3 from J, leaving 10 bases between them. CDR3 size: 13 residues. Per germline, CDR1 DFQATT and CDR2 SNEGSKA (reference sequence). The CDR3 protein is CSASQQETDTQYF. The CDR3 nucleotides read TGCAGTGCTAGTCAGCAGGAAACAGATACGCAGTATTTT.

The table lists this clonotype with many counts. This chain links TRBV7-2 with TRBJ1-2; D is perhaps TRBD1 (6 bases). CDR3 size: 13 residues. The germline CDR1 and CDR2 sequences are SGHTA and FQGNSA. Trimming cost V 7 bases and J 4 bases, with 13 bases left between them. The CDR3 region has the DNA TGTGCCAGCACCGTGACAGGAGCCTATGGCTACACCTTC. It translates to CASTVTGAYGYTF.

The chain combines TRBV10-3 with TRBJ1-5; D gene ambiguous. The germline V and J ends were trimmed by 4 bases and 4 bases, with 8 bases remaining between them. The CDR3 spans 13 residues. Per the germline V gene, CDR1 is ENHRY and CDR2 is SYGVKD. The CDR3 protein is CAISGSVNQPQHF. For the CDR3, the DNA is TGTGCCATCAGTGGGAGCGTTAATCAGCCCCAGCATTTT.

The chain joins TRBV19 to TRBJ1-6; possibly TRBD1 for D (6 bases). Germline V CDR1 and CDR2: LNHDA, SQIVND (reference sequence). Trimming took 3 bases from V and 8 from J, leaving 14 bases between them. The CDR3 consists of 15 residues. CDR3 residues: CASSIQGSGDSPLHF. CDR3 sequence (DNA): TGTGCCAGTAGTATTCAGGGGTCTGGTGATTCACCCCTCCACTTT.

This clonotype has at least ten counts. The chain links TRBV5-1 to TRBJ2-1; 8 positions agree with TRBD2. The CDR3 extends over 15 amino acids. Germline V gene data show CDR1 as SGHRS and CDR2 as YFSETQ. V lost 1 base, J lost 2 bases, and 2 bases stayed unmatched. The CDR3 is CASSLTLAAYNEQFF. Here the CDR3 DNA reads TGCGCCAGCAGCTTGACACTAGCGGCCTACAATGAGCAGTTCTTC.

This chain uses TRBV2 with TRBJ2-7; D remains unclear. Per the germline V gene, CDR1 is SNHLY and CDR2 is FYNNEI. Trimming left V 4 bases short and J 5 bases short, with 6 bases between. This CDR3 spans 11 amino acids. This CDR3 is CASSVRNEQYF. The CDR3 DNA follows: TGTGCCAGCAGTGTTAGGAACGAGCAGTACTTC.

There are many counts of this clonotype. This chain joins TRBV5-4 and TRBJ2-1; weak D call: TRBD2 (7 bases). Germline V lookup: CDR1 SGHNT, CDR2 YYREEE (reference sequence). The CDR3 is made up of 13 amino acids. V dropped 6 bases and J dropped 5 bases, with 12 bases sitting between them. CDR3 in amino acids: CASIGGGHNEQFF. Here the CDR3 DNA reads TGTGCCAGCATTGGGGGGGGCCACAATGAGCAGTTCTTC.

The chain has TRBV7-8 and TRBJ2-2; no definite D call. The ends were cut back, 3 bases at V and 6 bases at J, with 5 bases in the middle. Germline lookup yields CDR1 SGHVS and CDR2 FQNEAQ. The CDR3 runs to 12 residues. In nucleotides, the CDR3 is TGTGCCAGCAGCTTGATGGCCGGGGAGCTGTTTTTT. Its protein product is CASSLMAGELFF.